This is a list of T cell receptor beta chains from one sample in a study of post-analysis software for immune sequencing data. TCRdb processed the PCR reads anew with MiXCR; each CDR3 protein has one entry. Of roughly 580,000 distinct CDR3 sequences detected, roughly 40% appear once; the ten largest clones hold more than 1.5%. Specimen: blood. These receptors were taken from a girl between 5 and 17 years old with multiple sclerosis. The CDR3 runs from the conserved cysteine through the conserved F or W. D genes are given only for firm matches. The size field is filled for only some rows; it gives once, few, many or a size class.

TRBV19,.,.,TRBJ2-6,TGTGCCAGTAGTACAGACAGGCCCAATCTTCGCTCTGGGGCCAACGTCCTGACTTTC,CASSTDRPNLRSGANVLTF
TRBV29-1,few,.,TRBJ1-2,TGCAGCGTTGCGGAAGTGGCTAACTATGGCTACACCTTC,CSVAEVANYGYTF
TRBV12-3/TRBV12-4,few,.,TRBJ2-7,TGTGCCAGCAGATTAGCCAGATCCTACGAGCAGTACTTC,CASRLARSYEQYF
TRBV12-3/TRBV12-4,.,.,TRBJ1-1,TGTGCCAGCAGTTTGGGCTTACCACCGAACACTGAAGCTTTCTTT,CASSLGLPPNTEAFF
TRBV12-3/TRBV12-4,.,.,TRBJ1-2,TGTGCCAGCAGTTTAGCTGCCCGGAGGGATGGCTACACCTTC,CASSLAARRDGYTF
TRBV12-3/TRBV12-4,.,TRBD2,TRBJ2-5,TGTGCCAGCAGTCCACCAGGACTAGCGGGATGTGAGACCCAGTACTTC,CASSPPGLAGCETQYF
TRBV9,.,TRBD2,TRBJ2-7,TGTGCCAGCAGCGTGGCTAGCGGGAGCTATGCCGAGCAGTACTTC,CASSVASGSYAEQYF
TRBV28,.,.,TRBJ2-7,TGTGCCAGCAGTAGGACGAAGGGCGAGCAGTACTTC,CASSRTKGEQYF
TRBV7-2,.,TRBD2,TRBJ2-7,TGTGCCAGCAGCCGGCGGGAGGGCCCCTACGAGCAGTACTTC,CASSRREGPYEQYF
TRBV28,few,.,TRBJ2-6,TGTGCCAGCAGTTTGGTCACAGCAGGGGCCAACGTCCTGACTTTC,CASSLVTAGANVLTF
TRBV2,once,.,TRBJ2-6,TGTGCCAGCAGTGATCCGGGTGGCTCTGGGGCCAACGTCCGGACTTTC,CASSDPGGSGANVRTF
TRBV12-3/TRBV12-4,.,TRBD1,TRBJ1-5,TGTGCCAGCAGTCTACAGGGGGACGATAGCAATCAGCCCCAGCATTTT,CASSLQGDDSNQPQHF
TRBV20-1,few,TRBD2,TRBJ2-5,TGCAGTGCTAGTGGGACTAGCGGTGAGACCCAGTACTTC,CSASGTSGETQYF
TRBV3-1,once,TRBD1,TRBJ2-7,TGTGCCAGTGGCAAAGGACAGGAAGAGACTCAGTACTTC,CASGKGQEETQYF
TRBV28,once,.,TRBJ2-3,TGTGCCAGCAGTTTGGACACCTCCGGCACAGATACGCAGTATTTT,CASSLDTSGTDTQYF
TRBV24-1,.,.,TRBJ2-5,TGTGCCACCAGTGAACTAGCCGAAGAGACCCAGTACTTC,CATSELAEETQYF
TRBV5-1,.,.,TRBJ2-3,TGCGCCAGCAGCTTAGCGAGGCAGGATACGCAGTATTTT,CASSLARQDTQYF
TRBV15,.,.,TRBJ2-3,TGTGCCACCAGCAGAGATGTGGTTACGCGGTATTTT,CATSRDVVTRYF
TRBV12-3/TRBV12-4,once,.,TRBJ2-3,TGTGCCAGCAGTCCCTTCAGCGGGCCTGGGGAATCCACAGATACGCAGTATTTT,CASSPFSGPGESTDTQYF
TRBV7-9,.,.,TRBJ2-1,TGTGCCAGCAGCTCGCAAGGCGTCAGGTCCTACAATGAGCAGTTCTTC,CASSSQGVRSYNEQFF